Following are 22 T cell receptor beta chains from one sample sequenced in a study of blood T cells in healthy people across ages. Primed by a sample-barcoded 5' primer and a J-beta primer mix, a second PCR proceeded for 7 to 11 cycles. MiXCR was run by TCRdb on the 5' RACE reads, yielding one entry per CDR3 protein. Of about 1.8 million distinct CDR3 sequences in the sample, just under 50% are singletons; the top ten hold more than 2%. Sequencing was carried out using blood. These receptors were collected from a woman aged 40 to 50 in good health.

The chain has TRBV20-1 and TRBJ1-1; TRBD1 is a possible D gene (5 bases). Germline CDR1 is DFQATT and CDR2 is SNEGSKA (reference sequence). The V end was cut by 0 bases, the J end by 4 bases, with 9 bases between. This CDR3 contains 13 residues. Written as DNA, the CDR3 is TGCAGTGCTAGAGAACAGGCGGTCACTGAAGCTTTCTTT. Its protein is CSAREQAVTEAFF.

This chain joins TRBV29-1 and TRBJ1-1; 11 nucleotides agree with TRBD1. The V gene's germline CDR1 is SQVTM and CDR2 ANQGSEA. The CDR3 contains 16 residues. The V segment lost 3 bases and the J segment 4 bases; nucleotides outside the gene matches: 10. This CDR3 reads CSVEGGQGVMGTEAFF. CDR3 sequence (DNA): TGCAGCGTTGAGGGGGGACAGGGGGTTATGGGCACTGAAGCTTTCTTT.

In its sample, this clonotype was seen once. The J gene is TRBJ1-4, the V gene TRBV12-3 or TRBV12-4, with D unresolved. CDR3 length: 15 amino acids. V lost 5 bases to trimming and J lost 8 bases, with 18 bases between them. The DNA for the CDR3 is TGTGCCAGCAGTCCGGGCGGGGTTAGGGTAGAAAAACTGTTTTTT. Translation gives CASSPGGVRVEKLFF.

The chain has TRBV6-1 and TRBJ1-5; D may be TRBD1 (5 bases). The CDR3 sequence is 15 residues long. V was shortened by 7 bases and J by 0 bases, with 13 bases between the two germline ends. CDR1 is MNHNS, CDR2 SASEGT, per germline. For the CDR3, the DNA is TGTGCCAGCATTGGCCTTGACAGTAGCAATCAGCCCCAGCATTTT. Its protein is CASIGLDSSNQPQHF.

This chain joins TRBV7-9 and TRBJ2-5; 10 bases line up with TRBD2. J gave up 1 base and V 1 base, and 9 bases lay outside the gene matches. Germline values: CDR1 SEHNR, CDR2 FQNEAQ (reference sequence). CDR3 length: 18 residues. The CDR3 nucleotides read TGTGCCAGCAGCTTAGAAATGGTAGCGGGGGGACTCCAAGAGACCCAGTACTTC. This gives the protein CASSLEMVAGGLQETQYF.

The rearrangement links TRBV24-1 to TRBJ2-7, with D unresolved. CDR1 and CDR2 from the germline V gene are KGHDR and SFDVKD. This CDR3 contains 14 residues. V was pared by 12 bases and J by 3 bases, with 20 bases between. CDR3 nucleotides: TGTGCCTCACCATTTTTATATACAAACTACGAGCAGTACTTC. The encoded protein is CASPFLYTNYEQYF.

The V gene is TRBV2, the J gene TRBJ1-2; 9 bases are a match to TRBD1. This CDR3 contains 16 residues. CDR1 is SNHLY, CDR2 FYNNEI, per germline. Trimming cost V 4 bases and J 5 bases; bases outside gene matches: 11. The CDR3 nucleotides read TGTGCCAGCAGTGGGGCCGGGACAGGGCGAACTTATGGCTACACCTTC. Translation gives CASSGAGTGRTYGYTF.

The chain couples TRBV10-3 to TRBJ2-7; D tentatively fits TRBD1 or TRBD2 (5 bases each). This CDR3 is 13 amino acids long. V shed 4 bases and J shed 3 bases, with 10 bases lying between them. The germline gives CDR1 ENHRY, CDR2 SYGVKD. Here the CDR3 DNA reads TGTGCCATCAGTGGAGGGACGGGCTACGAGCAGTACTTC. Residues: CAISGGTGYEQYF.

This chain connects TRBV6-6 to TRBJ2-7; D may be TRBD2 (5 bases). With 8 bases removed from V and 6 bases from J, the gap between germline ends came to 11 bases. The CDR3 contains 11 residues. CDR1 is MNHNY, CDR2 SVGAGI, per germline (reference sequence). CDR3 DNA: TGTGCCAGCGCTATAGCGATCGAGCAGTACTTC. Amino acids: CASAIAIEQYF.

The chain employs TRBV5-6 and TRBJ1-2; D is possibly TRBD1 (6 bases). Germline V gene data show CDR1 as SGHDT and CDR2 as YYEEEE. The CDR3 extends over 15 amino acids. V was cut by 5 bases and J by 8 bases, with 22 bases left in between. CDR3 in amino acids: CASRREGGRLDGYTF. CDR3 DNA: TGTGCCAGCAGACGGGAGGGGGGTCGCTTAGACGGCTACACCTTC. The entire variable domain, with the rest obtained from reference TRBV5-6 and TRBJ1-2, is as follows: DAGVTQSPTHLIKTRGQQVTLRCSPKSGHDTVSWYQQALGQGPQFIFQYYEEEERQRGNFPDRFSGHQFPNYSSELNVNALLLGDSALYLCASRREGGRLDGYTFGSGTRLTVV.

CDR3 residues: CASSLSSAGVQWYF. The DNA of the CDR3 is TGTGCCAGCAGCTTAAGTAGCGCGGGGGTTCAGTGGTACTTC. V gene TRBV7-2 combines with J gene TRBJ2-5, with TRBD2 identical over 7 bases. V lost 2 bases and J lost 13; bases outside the gene matches: 13. CDR3 length: 14 residues. Germline values: CDR1 SGHTA, CDR2 FQGNSA.

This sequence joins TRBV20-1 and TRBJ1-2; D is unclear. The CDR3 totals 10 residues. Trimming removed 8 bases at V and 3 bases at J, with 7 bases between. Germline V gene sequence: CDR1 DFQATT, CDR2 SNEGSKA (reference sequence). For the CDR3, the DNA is TGCAGTTCCTGGGACTATGGCTACACCTTC. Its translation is CSSWDYGYTF.

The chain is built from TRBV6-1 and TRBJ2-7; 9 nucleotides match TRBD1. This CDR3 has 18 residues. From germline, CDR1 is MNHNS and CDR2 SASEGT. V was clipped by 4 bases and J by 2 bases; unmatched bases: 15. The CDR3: CASSVPPSLGQGTYEQYF. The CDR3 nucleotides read TGTGCCAGCAGTGTCCCCCCAAGTCTGGGACAGGGAACCTACGAGCAGTACTTC.

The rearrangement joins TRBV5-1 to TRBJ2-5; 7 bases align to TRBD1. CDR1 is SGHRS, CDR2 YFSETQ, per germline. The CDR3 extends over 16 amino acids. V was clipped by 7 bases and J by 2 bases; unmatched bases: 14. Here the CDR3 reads CASRRSLQGRQETQYF. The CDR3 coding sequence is TGCGCCAGCCGCCGAAGCCTACAGGGGCGACAAGAGACCCAGTACTTC.

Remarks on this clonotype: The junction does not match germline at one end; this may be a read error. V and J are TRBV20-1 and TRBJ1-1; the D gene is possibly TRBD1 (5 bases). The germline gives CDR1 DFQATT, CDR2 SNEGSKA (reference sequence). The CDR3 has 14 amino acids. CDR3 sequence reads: CSARGPGVNAEAFF. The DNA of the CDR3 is TGCAGTGCTAGAGGGCCGGGGGTGAACGCTGAAGCTTTCTTT.

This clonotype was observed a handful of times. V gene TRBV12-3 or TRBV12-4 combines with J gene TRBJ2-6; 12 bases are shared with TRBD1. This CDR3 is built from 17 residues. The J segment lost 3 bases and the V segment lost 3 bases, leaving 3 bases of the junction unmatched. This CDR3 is CASSLGQGARGANVLTF. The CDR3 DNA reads TGTGCCAGCAGTTTGGGACAGGGGGCGCGTGGGGCCAACGTCCTGACTTTC.

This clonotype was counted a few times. This CDR3 reads CASSSLGGVYNEQFF. The CDR3 DNA is TGTGCCAGCAGCTCCCTCGGGGGGGTCTACAATGAGCAGTTCTTC. This chain connects TRBV7-2 to TRBJ2-1, with 8 bases matching TRBD2. The CDR3 spans 15 residues. Germline CDR1 reads SGHTA; CDR2 reads FQGNSA. The ends lost 4 bases at V and 3 bases at J; junction bases unmatched: 5.

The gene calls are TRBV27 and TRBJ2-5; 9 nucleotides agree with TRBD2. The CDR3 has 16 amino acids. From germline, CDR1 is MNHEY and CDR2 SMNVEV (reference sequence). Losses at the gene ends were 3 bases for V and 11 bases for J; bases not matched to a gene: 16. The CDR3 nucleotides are TGTGCCAGCAGTTTCACCCGAGCGGGGGGTAACCATGAGCAGTACTTC. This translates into CASSFTRAGGNHEQYF.

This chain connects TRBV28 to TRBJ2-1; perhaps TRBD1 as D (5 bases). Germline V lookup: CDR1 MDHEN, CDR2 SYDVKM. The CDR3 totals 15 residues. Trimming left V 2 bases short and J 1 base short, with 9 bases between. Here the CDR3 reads CASSLPRVSYNEQFF. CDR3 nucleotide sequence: TGTGCCAGCAGTTTACCCAGGGTTTCCTACAATGAGCAGTTCTTC.

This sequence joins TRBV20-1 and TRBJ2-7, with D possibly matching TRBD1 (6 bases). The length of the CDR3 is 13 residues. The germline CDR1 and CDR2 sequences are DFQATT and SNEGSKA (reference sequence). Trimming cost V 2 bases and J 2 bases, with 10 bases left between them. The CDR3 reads CSARTYRAYEQYF. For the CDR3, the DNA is TGCAGTGCTAGAACGTACAGGGCCTACGAGCAGTACTTC.

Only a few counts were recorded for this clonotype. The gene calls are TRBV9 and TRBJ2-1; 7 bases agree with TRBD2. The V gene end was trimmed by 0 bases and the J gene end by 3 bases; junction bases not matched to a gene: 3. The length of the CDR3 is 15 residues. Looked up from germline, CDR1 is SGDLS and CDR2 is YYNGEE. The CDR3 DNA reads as TGTGCCAGCAGCGTAGAGCGGGGCGGCTACAATGAGCAGTTCTTC. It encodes CASSVERGGYNEQFF.

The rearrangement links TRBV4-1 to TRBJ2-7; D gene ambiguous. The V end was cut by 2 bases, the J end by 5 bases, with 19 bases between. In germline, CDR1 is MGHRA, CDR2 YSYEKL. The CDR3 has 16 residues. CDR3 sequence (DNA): TGCGCCAGCAGCCAATCTAGGGATGCTCTCCAGGACGAGCAGTACTTC. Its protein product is CASSQSRDALQDEQYF.